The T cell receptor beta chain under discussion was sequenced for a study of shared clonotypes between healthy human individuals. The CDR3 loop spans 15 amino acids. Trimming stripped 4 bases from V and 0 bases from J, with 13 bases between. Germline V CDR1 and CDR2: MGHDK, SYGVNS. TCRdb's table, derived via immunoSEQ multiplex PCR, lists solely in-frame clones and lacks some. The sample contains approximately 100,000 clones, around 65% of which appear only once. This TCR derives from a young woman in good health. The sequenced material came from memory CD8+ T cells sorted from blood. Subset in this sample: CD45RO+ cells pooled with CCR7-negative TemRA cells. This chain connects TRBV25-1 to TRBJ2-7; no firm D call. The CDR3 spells CASSGDGMSSYEQYF. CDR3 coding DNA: TGTGCCAGCAGTGGCGACGGCATGAGCTCCTACGAGCAGTACTTC.